The 3 T cell receptor beta chains below come from one sample, sequenced in a study of cytomegalovirus exposure and HLA in healthy donors. PCR involved 60 Vbeta and 13 Jbeta primers. Sequenced by immunoSEQ multiplex PCR; TCRdb stores in-frame clones only, minus some. The data show fewer than 180,000 clones, roughly 78% seen once. Sequencing was carried out using PBMCs. These receptors were taken from a man aged 45-65 years in good health and CMV-seropositive.

The J gene is TRBJ1-1, the V gene TRBV5-4, with unresolved D. In germline, CDR1 is SGHNT, CDR2 YYREEE (reference sequence). Trimming shortened V by 4 bases and J by 0 bases, and 10 bases separated the two germline ends. This CDR3 region has 14 residues. The CDR3 DNA follows: TGTGCCAGCAGCCCAGCGCAGATGAACACTGAAGCTTTCTTT. It translates to CASSPAQMNTEAFF.

The chain employs TRBV11-2 and TRBJ2-7; 7 positions agree with TRBD2. The CDR3 contains 15 residues. With 3 bases clipped from V and 4 bases from J, the junction kept 9 bases outside the gene matches. Germline V gene lookup returns CDR1 SGHAT and CDR2 FQNNGV. CDR3 loop: CASSFGTKGKYEQYF. The CDR3 coding sequence is TGTGCCAGCAGCTTTGGGACTAAGGGTAAATACGAGCAGTACTTC.

The J gene is TRBJ2-7, the V gene TRBV18, with 10 bases aligning to TRBD2. The CDR3 spans 15 residues. Losses at the gene ends were 6 bases for V and 6 bases for J; bases not matched to a gene: 11. Germline CDR1 reads KGHSH; CDR2 reads LQKENI. The CDR3 here is CASSAASGRAGEQYF. For the CDR3, the DNA is TGTGCCAGCTCCGCCGCCAGCGGGAGGGCCGGCGAGCAGTACTTC. The entire variable domain, with the rest obtained from reference TRBV18 and TRBJ2-7, is as follows: NAGVMQNPRHLVRRRGQEARLRCSPMKGHSHVYWYRQLPEEGLKFMVYLQKENIIDESGMPKERFSAEFPKEGPSILRIQQVVRGDSAAYFCASSAASGRAGEQYFGPGTRLTVT.